A single TCR beta chain is shown here with its context. What it binds is not known. This sequence may be a read error, since a much larger clone differs from it by one base. Unique molecular identifier tags were affixed to discrete cDNA molecules. MiXCR was run by TCRdb on the 5' RACE reads, yielding one entry per CDR3 protein. In the table there are roughly 35,000 distinct CDR3 sequences, 5% to 6.5% of which are singletons. This sample is drawn from a study of early T cells in non-severe SARS-CoV-2 infection. Background on the study: The study sequenced bulk RNA from unsorted whole blood, with chains unpaired. Study-level results: The matching step, a VDJdb search, favored anti-spike CD8 responses and missed private and CD4 specificities.

Material: whole blood. This TCR was recovered from an adult who was a healthcare worker with PCR-confirmed SARS-CoV-2 infection or an uninfected control (not recorded which).

CDR3 sequence reads: CASSSSRDTEAFF. The CDR3, as DNA: TGTGCCAGCAGTTCATCTCGTGACACTGAAGCTTTCTTT. V usage is TRBV12-3 or TRBV12-4 and J usage is TRBJ1-1, with unresolved D. V was shortened by 4 bases and J by 3 bases, with 9 bases between the two germline ends. This CDR3 spans 13 amino acids.